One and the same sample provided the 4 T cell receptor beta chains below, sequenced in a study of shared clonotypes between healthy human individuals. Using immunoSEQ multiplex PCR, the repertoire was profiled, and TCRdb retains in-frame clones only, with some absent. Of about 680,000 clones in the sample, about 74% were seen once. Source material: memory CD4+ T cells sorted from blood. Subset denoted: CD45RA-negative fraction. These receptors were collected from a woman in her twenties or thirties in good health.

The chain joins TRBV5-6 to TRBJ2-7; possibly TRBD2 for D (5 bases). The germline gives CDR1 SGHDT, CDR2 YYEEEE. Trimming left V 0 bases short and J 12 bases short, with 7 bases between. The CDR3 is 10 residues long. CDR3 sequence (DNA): TGTGCCAGCAGCTTGGGTCGGGGGTACTTC. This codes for CASSLGRGYF.

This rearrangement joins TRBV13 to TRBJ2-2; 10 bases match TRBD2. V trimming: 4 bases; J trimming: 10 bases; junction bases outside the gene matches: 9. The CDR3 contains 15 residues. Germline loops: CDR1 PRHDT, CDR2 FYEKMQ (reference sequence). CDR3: CASSCQREGQEELFF. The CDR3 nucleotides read TGTGCCAGCAGCTGCCAGCGGGAGGGCCAGGAGGAGCTGTTTTTT.

The CDR3 protein is CASSPGGRKTYEQYF. CDR3 sequence (DNA): TGTGCCAGCAGCCCCGGTGGGAGAAAAACTTACGAGCAGTACTTC. The V gene is TRBV27, the J gene TRBJ2-7, with D possibly being TRBD2 (5 bases). The V gene's germline CDR1 is MNHEY and CDR2 SMNVEV (reference sequence). The CDR3 runs to 15 residues. V was cut by 6 bases and J by 4 bases, with 19 bases left in between.

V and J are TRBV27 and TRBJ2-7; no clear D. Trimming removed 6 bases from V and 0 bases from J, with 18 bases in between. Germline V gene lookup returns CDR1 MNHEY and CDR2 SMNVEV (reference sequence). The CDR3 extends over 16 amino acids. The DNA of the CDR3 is TGTGCCAGCAGAGAAGGAACAGCCTACCGCTCCTACGAGCAGTACTTC. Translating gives CASREGTAYRSYEQYF.